The 15 T cell receptor beta chains reported below all come from one sample, sequenced in a study of cytomegalovirus exposure and HLA in healthy donors. Amplification used 60 Vbeta primers and 13 Jbeta primers. The data were produced by immunoSEQ multiplex PCR, yet TCRdb's version contains in-frame clones alone and is incomplete. The table lists 250,000 to 350,000 clones, under 90% of them singletons. Sequencing was performed on PBMCs. These receptors originate from a girl aged 2 to 10 in good health and CMV-seronegative.

This chain uses TRBV12-5 with TRBJ2-7; no clear D. CDR3 length: 11 amino acids. The V gene lost 6 bases and the J gene lost 4 bases, with 7 bases spanning the gap. The germline V gene encodes CDR1 LGHNT and CDR2 FRNRAP. The CDR3, as DNA: TGTGCTAGTGGCCAGGTTTACGAGCAGTACTTC. The encoded protein is CASGQVYEQYF.

V usage is TRBV25-1 and J usage is TRBJ1-2; maybe TRBD1 (6 bases). The CDR3 totals 15 residues. Germline loops: CDR1 MGHDK, CDR2 SYGVNS. V was cut by 0 bases and J by 6 bases, with 14 bases left in between. The CDR3 DNA reads TGTGCCAGCAGTGAATATCCCGGGGGGCTTCATGGCTACACCTTC. Its protein is CASSEYPGGLHGYTF.

V usage is TRBV2 and J usage is TRBJ1-2, with D possibly matching TRBD1 (5 bases). The germline V gene encodes CDR1 SNHLY and CDR2 FYNNEI. The V end lost 6 bases, the J end lost 4 bases, and 9 bases lay between the germline ends. The CDR3 totals 12 residues. In DNA, the CDR3 is TGTGCCAGCAGGGGGACTGTCTATGGCTACACCTTC. Its protein product is CASRGTVYGYTF.

This chain uses TRBV7-6 with TRBJ1-1, with 7 bases aligning to TRBD1. The CDR3 runs to 14 residues. V shed 3 bases, J shed 5 bases, and the junction held 6 bases outside the gene matches. Germline lookup yields CDR1 SGHVS and CDR2 FNYEAQ. CDR3 residues: CASSFGTVATEAFF. Here the CDR3 DNA reads TGTGCCAGCAGCTTCGGGACAGTTGCTACTGAAGCTTTCTTT. The full variable domain, in which reference TRBV7-6 and TRBJ1-1 provide the parts outside the CDR3, is GAGVSQSPRYKVTKRGQDVALRCDPISGHVSLYWYRQALGQGPEFLTYFNYEAQQDKSGLPNDRFSAERPEGSISTLTIQRTEQRDSAMYRCASSFGTVATEAFFGQGTRLTVV.

The chain carries TRBV7-9 and TRBJ1-4, with 7 bases lining up with TRBD1. This CDR3 is built from 12 residues. Germline V CDR1 and CDR2: SEHNR, FQNEAQ (reference sequence). The junction had 9 bases not matched to a gene; V was cut back by 6 bases and J by 14 bases. This CDR3 is CASSLTGTVLFF. The CDR3 coding sequence is TGTGCCAGCAGTTTGACCGGGACAGTTCTGTTTTTT.

This clone was seen only a few times. This chain links TRBV18 with TRBJ2-3; 10 positions agree with TRBD2. The ends lost 1 base at V and 4 bases at J; junction bases unmatched: 5. The CDR3 is made up of 16 amino acids. Germline V CDR1 and CDR2: KGHSH, LQKENI. CDR3 loop: CASSPRSSGGADTQYF. CDR3 sequence (DNA): TGTGCCAGCTCACCACGGTCCAGCGGGGGGGCAGATACGCAGTATTTT.

The J gene is TRBJ1-2, the V gene TRBV6-1; 8 nucleotides match TRBD1. The junction had 12 bases not matched to a gene; V was cut back by 6 bases and J by 6 bases. The CDR3 runs to 15 residues. The germline CDR1 and CDR2 sequences are MNHNS and SASEGT. The DNA for the CDR3 is TGTGCCAGCAGCCAAACGGGGGGCAGGGGGCATGGCTACACCTTC. Protein sequence: CASSQTGGRGHGYTF.

As to this clone: This specimen includes other DNA sequences encoding the same CDR3. The chain links TRBV5-1 to TRBJ1-4, with D unclear. Looked up from germline, CDR1 is SGHRS and CDR2 is YFSETQ. The CDR3 runs to 12 residues. Trimming pared 2 bases from V and 8 bases from J, leaving 7 bases between. The CDR3 DNA follows: TGCGCCAGCAGCTTCAACGGGGAAAAACTGTTTTTT. The encoded protein is CASSFNGEKLFF.

This sequence joins TRBV6-5 and TRBJ2-7; 9 bases are a match to TRBD1. V lost 4 bases to trimming and J lost 3 bases; unmatched junction nucleotides: 7. The CDR3 totals 15 residues. From germline, CDR1 is MNHEY and CDR2 SVGAGI. The CDR3 spells CASSWRTGEGYEQYF. Here the CDR3 DNA reads TGTGCCAGCAGTTGGCGGACAGGGGAGGGCTACGAGCAGTACTTC.

The CDR3 DNA is TGCGCCAGCCGAACGAGAGGGACTAGCGGGAGGGGTGGGAATGAGCAGTTCTTC. This sequence encodes CASRTRGTSGRGGNEQFF. The gene calls are TRBV10-1 and TRBJ2-1, with TRBD2 matching 16 bases. The CDR3 extends over 18 amino acids. The ends lost 8 bases at V and 7 bases at J; junction bases unmatched: 14. Germline V gene data show CDR1 as WNHNN and CDR2 as SYGVQD (reference sequence).

V is TRBV6-6 and J is TRBJ1-3; D gene ambiguous. From germline, CDR1 is MNHNY and CDR2 SVGAGI (reference sequence). The V end was cut by 7 bases, the J end by 8 bases, with 6 bases between. This CDR3 comprises 10 residues. DNA of the CDR3: TGTGCCAGCAAAGGAGACACCATATATTTT. Protein product: CASKGDTIYF.

The rearrangement uses TRBV19 and TRBJ1-5; TRBD1 matches at 7 bases. There are 15 residues in the CDR3. J gave up 5 bases and V 1 base, and 5 bases lay outside the gene matches. The germline CDR1 and CDR2 sequences are LNHDA and SQIVND (reference sequence). The CDR3 here is CASSIVIQGYQPQHF. In DNA, the CDR3 is TGTGCCAGTAGTATAGTTATACAGGGGTATCAGCCCCAGCATTTT.

The chain employs TRBV4-1 and TRBJ1-5; TRBD1 agrees at 8 bases. Germline V gene sequence: CDR1 MGHRA, CDR2 YSYEKL. The CDR3 is 16 amino acids. J gave up 2 bases and V 4 bases, and 7 bases lay outside the gene matches. CDR3 DNA: TGCGCCAGCAGCCTCAGCGGACAGGGTGGCAATCAGCCCCAGCATTTT. This encodes CASSLSGQGGNQPQHF.

The chain employs TRBV23-1 and TRBJ1-6; 8 nucleotides match TRBD1. TRBV23-1 is treated as an ORF (open reading frame) with a function not yet certain. CDR3 length: 15 amino acids. Trimming at V came to 0 bases and at J to 9 bases, leaving 4 bases not matched to a gene. The CDR3 DNA follows: TGCGCCAGCAGTCAATCAACGCAGGGGGCTTCACCCCTCCACTTT. Translated: CASSQSTQGASPLHF.

The CDR3 DNA follows: TGTGCCAGCAGGGACTTCTCCTACAATGAGCAGTTCTTC. Its translation is CASRDFSYNEQFF. The chain is built from TRBV2 and TRBJ2-1, with a weak D call TRBD2 (5 bases). The CDR3 contains 13 residues. Germline CDR1 is SNHLY and CDR2 is FYNNEI. V was cut by 6 bases and J by 0 bases, with 6 bases left in between. Filled out from reference TRBV2 and TRBJ2-1, the complete variable domain reads EPEVTQTPSHQVTQMGQEVILRCVPISNHLYFYWYRQILGQKVEFLVSFYNNEISEKSEIFDDQFSVERPDGSNFTLKIRSTKLEDSAMYFCASRDFSYNEQFFGPGTRLTVL.